This TCR beta chain was sequenced during a study of blood T cell repertoires in COVID-19. Study-level background: The United States, Italy and Spain provided the acute and convalescent COVID-19 samples. PBMCs, B-cell-depleted T cells, or T cells provided the cDNA or gDNA that made up the material.

The J segment lost 5 bases and the V segment lost 3 bases, leaving 10 bases of the junction unmatched. CDR3 size: 16 residues. Germline V CDR1 and CDR2: SGHKS, YYEKEE (reference sequence). In the study's own analysis: Nucleated cell number was recorded as an estimate derived from reference gene primer amplification. Produced via immunoSEQ multiplex PCR; TCRdb's table is partial and in-frame only. Clonal size and the V and J genes are those of that table, whereas D and trimming came from the DNA. Of under 200,000 clones listed, more than 75% were seen once; the top ten hold around 5%. Seattle researchers signed up patients amid active infection and tracked them longitudinally.

The material sequenced was peripheral blood. The chain links TRBV5-5 to TRBJ2-3; 9 positions agree with TRBD1. The source is a woman aged 50 to 60 with COVID-19, enrolled during active disease. The CDR3: CASSSHPGQGGDTQYF. The CDR3 bases are TGTGCCAGCAGCTCGCATCCGGGACAGGGTGGAGATACGCAGTATTTT. The full variable domain, rest sourced from reference TRBV5-5 and TRBJ2-3, is DAGVTQSPTHLIKTRGQQVTLRCSPISGHKSVSWYQQVLGQGPQFIFQYYEKEERGRGNFPDRFSARQFPNYSSELNVNALLLGDSALYLCASSSHPGQGGDTQYFGPGTRLTVL.